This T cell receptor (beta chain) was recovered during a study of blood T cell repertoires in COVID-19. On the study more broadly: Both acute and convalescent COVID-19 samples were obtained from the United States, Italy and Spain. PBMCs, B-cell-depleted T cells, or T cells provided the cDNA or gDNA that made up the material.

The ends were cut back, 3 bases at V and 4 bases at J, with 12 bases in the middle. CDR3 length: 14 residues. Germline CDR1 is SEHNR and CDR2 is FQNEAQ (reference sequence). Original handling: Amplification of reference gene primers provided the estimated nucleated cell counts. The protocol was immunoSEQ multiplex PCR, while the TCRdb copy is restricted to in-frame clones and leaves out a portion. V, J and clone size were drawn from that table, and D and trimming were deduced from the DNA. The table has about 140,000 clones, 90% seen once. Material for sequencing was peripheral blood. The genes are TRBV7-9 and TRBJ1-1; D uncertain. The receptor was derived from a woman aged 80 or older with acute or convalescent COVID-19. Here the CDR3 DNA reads TGTGCCAGCAGCTTGGCATCAGGAAGCACTGAAGCTTTCTTT. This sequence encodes CASSLASGSTEAFF. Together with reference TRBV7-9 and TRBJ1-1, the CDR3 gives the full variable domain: DTGVSQNPRHKITKRGQNVTFRCDPISEHNRLYWYRQTLGQGPEFLTYFQNEAQLEKSRLLSDRFSAERPKGSFSTLEIQRTEQGDSAMYLCASSLASGSTEAFFGQGTRLTVV.